Following are 27 T cell receptor beta chains from one sample sequenced in a study of response to subunit inactivated influenza vaccine (dated by TCRdb to the late 2010s). Library preparation used RT-PCR. The sequencer was an Illumina HiSeq 2500. The public reads were reanalyzed by TCRdb: fastp trimming at Q25, MiXCR alignment, in-frame beta chains only. When rows share a CDR3 protein, they turn into one entry using the most common DNA and genes. The sample has more than 700,000 distinct CDR3 sequences on record, around 21% of them singletons. Together, the top ten hold roughly 10% of the sample. The sequencing here drew on PBMCs from blood, taken roughly 5 days after vaccination. The receptors were sampled from a man in his fifties who received an inactivated influenza vaccine. Donor details come from another sample of the same person, matched by shared clones.

This clonotype was detected a few times. This rearrangement joins TRBV5-8 to TRBJ1-1; 11 bases match TRBD1. The CDR3 runs to 14 residues. J lost 6 bases, V lost 4 bases, and 5 bases had no gene match. CDR1 is SGHTS and CDR2 is YDEGEE in the germline V gene. DNA for the CDR3: TGTGCCAGCAGCCGGACAGGGGGCAGGGCTGAAGCTTTCTTT. Its protein product is CASSRTGGRAEAFF.

This clonotype turned up a few times. The gene calls are TRBV7-6 and TRBJ2-7; D is unresolved. In germline, CDR1 is SGHVS, CDR2 FNYEAQ. The CDR3 has 13 residues. V was shortened by 1 base and J by 6 bases, with 10 bases between the two germline ends. CDR3 sequence (DNA): TGTGCCAGCAGCTTAGAACCCGGACGCGAGCAGTACTTC. Residues: CASSLEPGREQYF.

J is TRBJ2-1 and V is TRBV20-1, with 7 positions matching TRBD1. The CDR3 extends over 14 amino acids. Germline CDR1 DFQATT, CDR2 SNEGSKA (reference sequence). Trimming cost V 6 bases and J 7 bases; bases outside gene matches: 12. The DNA of the CDR3 is TGCAGTGCCCCCAGACAGGGCATGGGGAATGAGCAGTTCTTC. This encodes CSAPRQGMGNEQFF.

The CDR3, as DNA: TGCAGTGCTCCGACTTACCAAGAGACCCAGTACTTC. This sequence encodes CSAPTYQETQYF. The J gene is TRBJ2-5, the V gene TRBV20-1; D is unclear. Looked up from germline, CDR1 is DFQATT and CDR2 is SNEGSKA (reference sequence). The CDR3 loop spans 12 amino acids. Trimming stripped 5 bases from V and 0 bases from J, with 7 bases between.

The chain carries TRBV20-1 and TRBJ1-2; 9 bases fit TRBD1. The CDR3 covers 13 residues. Trimming removed 6 bases from V and 4 bases from J; junction bases left unmatched: 6. Germline V CDR1 and CDR2: DFQATT, SNEGSKA (reference sequence). CDR3 region: CSAQRTGVYGYTF. The CDR3 DNA reads as TGCAGTGCCCAGAGGACAGGGGTCTATGGCTACACCTTC.

This clonotype was detected ten times or more. This chain links TRBV5-1 with TRBJ2-1; 12 bases fit TRBD2. The CDR3 loop spans 16 amino acids. Germline lookup yields CDR1 SGHRS and CDR2 YFSETQ. The V and J ends lost 4 bases and 4 bases, in that order; junction bases with no gene match: 6. This CDR3 reads CASSPAGLAGYNEQFF. The CDR3 coding sequence is TGCGCCAGCAGCCCGGCGGGACTAGCGGGTTACAATGAGCAGTTCTTC.

This chain links TRBV20-1 with TRBJ2-7; no definite D call. The CDR3 covers 11 residues. Trimming took off 1 base at V and 4 bases at J, with 5 bases between the two ends. Germline CDR1 reads DFQATT; CDR2 reads SNEGSKA (reference sequence). This chain's CDR3 is CSARGEYEQYF. As DNA, the CDR3 is TGCAGTGCTAGAGGCGAATACGAGCAGTACTTC.

V usage is TRBV5-1 and J usage is TRBJ2-7, with D unresolved. The V end lost 3 bases, the J end lost 2 bases, and 15 bases lay between the germline ends. Germline V gene lookup returns CDR1 SGHRS and CDR2 YFSETQ. This CDR3 has 15 residues. The CDR3 here is CASSSDDPGAYEQYF. DNA for the CDR3: TGCGCCAGCAGCTCCGACGATCCCGGAGCCTACGAGCAGTACTTC.

This chain connects TRBV7-3 to TRBJ2-1; 7 nucleotides agree with TRBD1. CDR3 length: 14 amino acids. V dropped 2 bases and J dropped 4; count of bases not matched to a gene: 2. Germline values: CDR1 SGHTA, CDR2 FQGTGA. This CDR3 is CASSLGTEYNEQFF. CDR3 DNA sequence: TGTGCCAGCAGCTTAGGGACAGAATACAATGAGCAGTTCTTC.

This rearrangement joins TRBV5-1 to TRBJ1-2; 8 bases are shared with TRBD1. Trimming took 0 bases from V and 8 from J; bases not matched to a gene: 6. The CDR3 is 14 amino acids. The germline gives CDR1 SGHRS, CDR2 YFSETQ. The CDR3 DNA reads TGCGCCAGCAGCTTGGCCCAGGGGGCAGGGGGCTACACCTTC. It is translated as CASSLAQGAGGYTF.

This clonotype came up a few times. The rearrangement uses TRBV20-1 and TRBJ2-7; maybe TRBD1 (5 bases). V was clipped by 4 bases and J by 2 bases, with 15 bases between them. The CDR3 covers 14 residues. CDR1 and CDR2 (germline): DFQATT, SNEGSKA (reference sequence). CDR3 sequence: CSAKRPGQPYEQYF. In DNA form, the CDR3 reads TGCAGTGCTAAACGCCCCGGACAACCCTACGAGCAGTACTTC.

This clonotype appeared a few times. V gene TRBV12-3 or TRBV12-4 combines with J gene TRBJ1-6; 10 bases line up with TRBD1. J was trimmed by 5 bases and V by 6 bases; bases with no gene match: 4. The CDR3 length is 15 residues. This CDR3 reads CASRMTGGHNSPLHF. The CDR3, as DNA: TGTGCCAGCAGGATGACAGGGGGCCATAATTCACCCCTCCACTTT.

The chain is built from TRBV10-3 and TRBJ2-3; the match to TRBD1 covers 11 bases. The CDR3 extends over 14 amino acids. The germline gives CDR1 ENHRY, CDR2 SYGVKD. With V trimmed by 10 bases and J by 5 bases, 8 bases remained unmatched. CDR3 residues: CATRDRGTGDTQYF. As DNA, the CDR3 is TGTGCCACCCGGGACAGGGGGACTGGAGATACGCAGTATTTT.

This clonotype has a handful of counts. The genes are TRBV6-2 or TRBV6-3 and TRBJ1-5; possible D gene TRBD1, 5 bases. The V gene lost 4 bases and the J gene lost 3 bases, with 10 bases spanning the gap. The CDR3 covers 14 residues. The germline CDR1 and CDR2 sequences are MNHEY and SVGEGT. CDR3 bases: TGTGCCAGCAGTTGGGACGTCTACAATCAGCCCCAGCATTTT. Protein sequence: CASSWDVYNQPQHF.

This clonotype showed up just a few times. This sequence joins TRBV7-9 and TRBJ2-7; 11 bases map to TRBD1. After removal of 5 bases from V and 2 bases from J, the junction contained 8 bases not matched to a gene. Germline assignment: CDR1 SEHNR and CDR2 FQNEAQ (reference sequence). The CDR3 is made up of 16 amino acids. In DNA form, the CDR3 reads TGTGCCAGCAGCCCCCTGTCGGGACAGGGGGCCTACGAGCAGTACTTC. Translated: CASSPLSGQGAYEQYF.

The V call is TRBV12-3 or TRBV12-4, the J call TRBJ2-7; D possibly corresponds to TRBD1 (5 bases). CDR3 size: 14 residues. V was cut by 7 bases and J by 0 bases, with 13 bases left in between. The CDR3 region is CASNTDRNSYEQYF. The CDR3 bases are TGTGCCAGCAATACCGACAGAAACTCCTACGAGCAGTACTTC.

With respect to this clonotype: One junction end does not reproduce the germline sequence, and a read error may be involved. The rearrangement joins TRBV3-1 to TRBJ1-2; no firm D call. Germline lookup yields CDR1 LGHDT and CDR2 YNNKEL (reference sequence). CDR3 size: 11 residues. DNA of the CDR3: TGTGCCAGCAGCCAAGAGGGAGGATATCACTTC. Encoded protein: CASSQEGGYHF.

In this sample, this clonotype turned up a few times. The rearrangement links TRBV6-6 to TRBJ1-1; D is uncertain. V gave up 10 bases and J gave up 3 bases, with 12 bases separating them. The CDR3 runs to 12 residues. In germline, CDR1 is MNHNY, CDR2 SVGAGI (reference sequence). The CDR3 spells CATENPDTEAFF. The CDR3 DNA sequence: TGTGCCACCGAAAATCCGGACACTGAAGCTTTCTTT.

This chain joins TRBV20-1 and TRBJ2-3; 8 bases are a match to TRBD2. V trimming: 3 bases; J trimming: 2 bases; junction bases outside the gene matches: 7. This CDR3 has 15 residues. Germline-derived CDR1 and CDR2 are DFQATT and SNEGSKA (reference sequence). CDR3 in amino acids: CSASPIAGITDTQYF. DNA for the CDR3: TGCAGTGCTAGCCCTATAGCGGGAATCACAGATACGCAGTATTTT.

This sequence joins TRBV4-3 and TRBJ2-7, with unresolved D. Trimming stripped 0 bases from V and 9 bases from J, with 12 bases between. The V gene's germline CDR1 is LGHNA and CDR2 YSLEER. The CDR3 covers 13 residues. The CDR3 sequence: CASSQEVGLVQYF. The CDR3 coding sequence is TGCGCCAGCAGCCAAGAGGTGGGGTTGGTGCAGTACTTC.

The chain employs TRBV24-1 and TRBJ2-3, with 10 bases identical to TRBD2. The CDR3 runs to 19 residues. The V segment lost 0 bases and the J segment 1 base; nucleotides outside the gene matches: 9. CDR1 is KGHDR and CDR2 is SFDVKD in the germline V gene. Written as DNA, the CDR3 is TGTGCCACCAGTGATTTGGGTAGCGGGAGGTCTGACGGCACAGATACGCAGTATTTT. This encodes CATSDLGSGRSDGTDTQYF.

This clonotype was recorded many times. V and J are TRBV10-3 and TRBJ2-7; D not certain. Looked up from germline, CDR1 is ENHRY and CDR2 is SYGVKD. The CDR3 is 13 residues long. Trimming took off 7 bases at V and 4 bases at J, with 14 bases between the two ends. As DNA, the CDR3 is TGTGCCATCATGGGTACAATTCGTTACGAGCAGTACTTC. This codes for CAIMGTIRYEQYF.

This clonotype came up many times. V gene TRBV20-1 combines with J gene TRBJ2-5; TRBD1 matches 7 bases. The length of the CDR3 is 12 residues. Germline values: CDR1 DFQATT, CDR2 SNEGSKA (reference sequence). V trimming: 5 bases; J trimming: 5 bases; junction bases outside the gene matches: 5. As DNA, the CDR3 is TGCAGTGCTTTGAAACAGGGGGAGACCCAGTACTTC. This encodes CSALKQGETQYF.

This clonotype was observed a few times. The chain combines TRBV7-8 with TRBJ1-5, with D maybe TRBD1 (6 bases). CDR1 is SGHVS, CDR2 FQNEAQ, per germline. V was trimmed by 6 bases and J by 3 bases, leaving 12 bases between them. The CDR3 runs 14 residues. The CDR3 spells CASSMDSVNQPQHF. The DNA for the CDR3 is TGTGCCAGCAGTATGGACAGTGTCAATCAGCCCCAGCATTTT.

This clonotype was recorded a few times. The V call is TRBV10-3, the J call TRBJ2-5; 10 positions match TRBD1. This CDR3 is 13 amino acids long. Germline values: CDR1 ENHRY, CDR2 SYGVKD. V dropped 10 bases and J dropped 5; count of bases not matched to a gene: 7. Here the CDR3 reads CATRQGAVETQYF. Written as DNA, the CDR3 is TGTGCCACTAGACAGGGGGCGGTGGAGACCCAGTACTTC.

This clonotype came up a few times. V gene TRBV20-1 combines with J gene TRBJ1-1; the D is unclear. The CDR3 is 14 residues long. From germline, CDR1 is DFQATT and CDR2 SNEGSKA (reference sequence). V was pared by 6 bases and J by 2 bases, with 16 bases between. The CDR3 sequence is CSAGLGSTNTEAFF. CDR3 nucleotide sequence: TGCAGTGCAGGGTTGGGCAGCACAAACACTGAAGCTTTCTTT.

This clonotype was seen only a few times. This chain connects TRBV5-1 to TRBJ1-6, with D unresolved. This CDR3 region has 13 residues. The V end was cut by 1 base, the J end by 10 bases, with 9 bases between. Germline assignment: CDR1 SGHRS and CDR2 YFSETQ. CDR3 in DNA: TGCGCCAGCAGCTTGAACGTAAGATCACCCCTCCACTTT. Its translation: CASSLNVRSPLHF.